A selection of T cell receptor beta chains follows, all from one sample in a study of shared clonotypes between healthy human individuals. Only in-frame clones appear in the TCRdb table, and some are missing; sequencing was by immunoSEQ multiplex PCR. The repertoire includes under 350,000 clones, about nine tenths of them detected once, and 16% sits in the top ten. The sample consisted of memory CD8+ T cells sorted from blood. The receptors shown here come from a man in his late teens or twenties in good health. Each CDR3 is given with its conserved first and last residue. The D gene is left open where the match is weak. Size values are once, few and many counts, or a class for expanded clones, and some rows have none.

J gene | V gene | clone size | D gene | CDR3 protein | CDR3 DNA
TRBJ2-5 | TRBV11-2 | . | TRBD1 | CASSLEGDRGGLQETQYF | TGTGCCAGCAGCTTAGAAGGGGACAGGGGAGGGCTCCAAGAGACCCAGTACTTC
TRBJ2-1 | TRBV4-1 | . | . | CASSQFRLDHNEQFF | TGCGCCAGCAGCCAGTTCAGACTGGATCACAATGAGCAGTTCTTC
TRBJ1-6 | TRBV4-3 | . | . | CASSLSDAPYNSPLHF | TGCGCCAGCAGCCTATCCGACGCCCCTTATAATTCACCCCTCCACTTT
TRBJ2-7 | TRBV4-1 | once | TRBD1 | CASSHGTGSDEQYF | TGCGCCAGCTCGCACGGGACAGGGTCAGACGAGCAGTACTTC
TRBJ2-7 | TRBV6-5 | . | TRBD2 | CASRATSLTSYEQYF | TGTGCCAGCAGGGCGACTAGCCTAACCTCCTACGAGCAGTACTTC
TRBJ2-1 | TRBV19 | . | . | CASSISGEGFGEQFF | TGTGCCAGTAGTATCTCGGGAGAAGGGTTTGGTGAGCAGTTCTTC
TRBJ1-3 | TRBV7-3 | . | . | CASSPIGGRFSSRSGNTIYF | TGTGCCAGCAGCCCAATCGGCGGCAGGTTCTCGAGTCGCTCTGGAAACACCATATATTTT
TRBJ2-5 | TRBV7-6 | many | TRBD2 | CASSFSSGRARGETQYF | TGTGCCAGCAGCTTCTCTAGCGGGAGGGCCAGGGGAGAGACCCAGTACTTC
TRBJ1-2 | TRBV6-1 | . | TRBD1 | CASSPRYDREVGYTF | TGTGCCAGCAGTCCGCGTTACGACAGGGAGGTTGGCTACACCTTC
TRBJ1-1 | TRBV27 | once | . | CASSFTQGSEAFF | TGTGCCAGCAGTTTCACACAGGGAAGTGAAGCTTTCTTT
TRBJ2-3 | TRBV7-9 | . | TRBD1 | CASSLGTASTDTQYF | TGTGCCAGCAGCTTGGGGACAGCTAGCACAGATACGCAGTATTTT
TRBJ2-2 | TRBV25-1 | . | . | CASSEFGVVGGWTGELFF | TGTGCCAGCAGTGAATTTGGGGTTGTGGGGGGCTGGACCGGGGAGCTGTTTTTT
TRBJ1-1 | TRBV2 | . | . | CASSPMNTEAFF | TGTGCCAGCAGTCCCATGAACACTGAAGCTTTCTTT
TRBJ2-3 | TRBV9 | . | . | CASSVEGYSTDTQYF | TGTGCCAGCAGCGTAGAGGGGTATAGCACAGATACGCAGTATTTT
TRBJ2-7 | TRBV6-1 | . | . | CASSESGSPYEQYF | TGTGCCAGCAGTGAATCAGGCAGCCCCTACGAGCAGTACTTC
TRBJ1-1 | TRBV7-9 | . | TRBD1 | CASSYRTGVPEAFF | TGTGCCAGCAGCTATCGGACAGGGGTCCCTGAAGCTTTCTTT
TRBJ1-1 | TRBV7-9 | . | . | CASSLDGDPNTEAFF | TGTGCCAGCAGCTTAGATGGGGATCCGAACACTGAAGCTTTCTTT
TRBJ2-1 | TRBV12-5 | once | . | CASSAGITYNEQFF | TGTGCTAGTAGTGCGGGAATCACCTACAATGAGCAGTTCTTC
TRBJ1-2 | TRBV2 | . | . | CASSIGRFSYGYTF | TGTGCCAGCAGCATCGGGCGGTTCAGCTATGGCTACACCTTC
TRBJ2-3 | TRBV27 | . | . | CASSFGLGSTDTQYF | TGTGCCAGCAGTTTCGGACTGGGAAGCACAGATACGCAGTATTTT
TRBJ2-7 | TRBV5-6 | . | . | CASSSIGGNPHEQYF | TGTGCCAGCAGCTCAATTGGAGGGAATCCACACGAGCAGTACTTC
TRBJ2-7 | TRBV19 | . | . | CASSERHSSHEQYF | TGTGCCAGTAGTGAGCGACACAGTTCCCACGAGCAGTACTTC
TRBJ2-1 | TRBV7-2 | . | TRBD2 | CASSQGLAGFNEQFF | TGTGCCAGCAGCCAGGGACTAGCGGGATTCAATGAGCAGTTCTTC
TRBJ2-7 | TRBV28 | once | . | CAGADNEGEQYF | TGTGCTGGAGCGGACAACGAAGGAGAGCAGTACTTC
TRBJ1-1 | TRBV7-9 | . | . | CASSSDRNTEAFF | TGTGCCAGCAGCTCGGACAGGAACACTGAAGCTTTCTTT
TRBJ2-7 | TRBV5-8 | . | TRBD1 | CASSWGGDRTHEQYF | TGTGCCAGCAGCTGGGGTGGGGACAGAACCCACGAGCAGTACTTC
TRBJ1-4 | TRBV15 | . | . | CATSSRNDEKLFF | TGTGCCACCAGCAGCCGGAACGATGAAAAACTGTTTTTT
TRBJ1-1 | TRBV9 | . | . | CASSYGENTEAFF | TGTGCCAGCAGTTATGGGGAGAACACTGAAGCTTTCTTT
TRBJ1-1 | TRBV4-1 | few | . | CASSQENGGRTEAFF | TGCGCCAGCAGCCAAGAAAACGGGGGGCGAACTGAAGCTTTCTTT
TRBJ2-1 | TRBV11-3 | . | . | CASSLVGSNEQFF | TGTGCCAGCAGCTTAGTGGGATCGAATGAGCAGTTCTTC
TRBJ2-7 | TRBV5-1 | . | . | CASSPLPGEGNEQYF | TGCGCCAGCAGCCCGCTGCCGGGGGAAGGAAACGAGCAGTACTTC
TRBJ1-5 | TRBV10-3 | . | . | CAVWDGRNQPQHF | TGTGCCGTATGGGACGGTCGCAATCAGCCCCAGCATTTT
TRBJ1-3 | TRBV12-5 | . | . | CASGSPGGGNTIYF | TGTGCTAGTGGTTCCCCGGGTGGAGGAAACACCATATATTTT
TRBJ1-1 | TRBV5-6 | . | . | CASSLGLLGTYTEAFF | TGTGCCAGCAGCTTGGGGCTGCTAGGGACGTACACTGAAGCTTTCTTT
TRBJ1-5 | TRBV5-6 | . | . | CASSRSGTGQDQPQHF | TGTGCCAGCAGCCGCTCCGGTACAGGGCAGGATCAGCCCCAGCATTTT
TRBJ1-2 | TRBV19 | . | . | CASSLAGEAYGYTF | TGTGCCAGTAGCCTAGCGGGGGAGGCCTATGGCTACACCTTC
TRBJ2-5 | TRBV11-2 | . | . | CASSVVQSQETQYF | TGTGCCAGCAGCGTAGTTCAGAGCCAAGAGACCCAGTACTTC
TRBJ2-3 | TRBV7-8 | . | . | CASSLPDLRVSTDTQYF | TGTGCCAGCAGTCTCCCCGACCTCCGAGTTTCAACAGATACGCAGTATTTT
TRBJ2-1 | TRBV6-1 | many | . | CASSEPVNEQFF | TGTGCCAGCAGTGAACCCGTCAATGAGCAGTTCTTC
TRBJ2-7 | TRBV11-2 | few | . | CASSLVFYEQYF | TGTGCCAGCAGCTTAGTTTTCTACGAGCAGTACTTC
TRBJ1-3 | TRBV7-9 | . | TRBD1 | CASSEGTGDGNTIYF | TGTGCCAGCAGCGAAGGGACAGGGGATGGAAACACCATATATTTT
TRBJ1-3 | TRBV30 | . | . | CAWSEGGGNTIYF | TGTGCCTGGAGTGAAGGGGGAGGAAACACCATATATTTT
TRBJ2-7 | TRBV7-6 | . | . | CASSMEAPEQYF | TGTGCCAGCAGCATGGAGGCGCCCGAGCAGTACTTC